The 31 T cell receptor beta chains below come from one sample, sequenced in a study of vaccination effects on CD4 cells after COVID-19. These receptors are not linked to any known antigen. The data were produced by immunoSEQ multiplex PCR, yet TCRdb's version contains in-frame clones alone and is incomplete. The sample holds over 30,000 clones, under 70% seen once. Ahead of sequencing, the ViraFEST assay grew antigen-specific CD4+ T cells using viral peptide pools. It was after around eleven days of culture that CD4+ T cells were isolated. Vaccine recipients, nucleocapsid antibody negative, had no prior SARS-CoV-2 infection. The input for sequencing was CD4+ T cells from PBMCs cultured with SARS-CoV-2 spike peptides, taken before COVID-19 vaccination. The receptors here all came from a human donor who received a COVID-19 vaccine.

The chain joins TRBV5-1 to TRBJ2-3, with 9 bases identical to TRBD1. V dropped 0 bases and J dropped 6; count of bases not matched to a gene: 11. CDR3 length equals 17 residues. CDR1 is SGHRS and CDR2 is YFSETQ in the germline V gene. CDR3 sequence (DNA): TGCGCCAGCAGCTTGGCCGGCACAGGGGGCGCAGGGGATACGCAGTATTTT. Translated: CASSLAGTGGAGDTQYF.

This clone was recorded once. The rearrangement uses TRBV5-1 and TRBJ2-2, with TRBD2 matching 9 bases. There are 18 residues in the CDR3. Germline loops: CDR1 SGHRS, CDR2 YFSETQ. The V gene end was trimmed by 0 bases and the J gene end by 4 bases; junction bases not matched to a gene: 10. DNA of the CDR3: TGCGCCAGCAGCTTGGCCGGTAGGGCTAGCGGGGTCACCGGGGAGCTGTTTTTT. It specifies CASSLAGRASGVTGELFF. The complete variable domain, with remaining parts taken from reference TRBV5-1 and TRBJ2-2, reads KAGVTQTPRYLIKTRGQQVTLSCSPISGHRSVSWYQQTPGQGLQFLFEYFSETQRNKGNFPGRFSGRQFSNSRSEMNVSTLELGDSALYLCASSLAGRASGVTGELFFGEGSRLTVL.

V usage is TRBV28 and J usage is TRBJ1-2; D gene unclear. V was pared by 1 base and J by 6 bases, with 6 bases between. Germline V CDR1 and CDR2: MDHEN, SYDVKM. The CDR3 sequence is 12 residues long. CDR3 amino acids: CASSLSADGYTF. The CDR3, as DNA: TGTGCCAGCAGTTTATCTGCTGATGGCTACACCTTC.

This clone was counted once. The chain is built from TRBV7-2 and TRBJ1-4; D might be TRBD1 (6 bases). The CDR3 runs 14 residues. V gave up 8 bases and J gave up 0 bases, with 10 bases separating them. Germline V gene sequence: CDR1 SGHTA, CDR2 FQGNSA. The CDR3 protein is CASGGGPTNEKLFF. In DNA, the CDR3 is TGTGCCAGCGGGGGGGGGCCAACTAATGAAAAACTGTTTTTT.

Only one count was recorded for this clone. The genes are TRBV2 and TRBJ1-3, with TRBD1 matching 9 bases. The CDR3 has 13 amino acids. The germline V gene has CDR1 SNHLY and CDR2 FYNNEI. The V segment lost 4 bases and the J segment 8 bases; nucleotides outside the gene matches: 3. The CDR3 here is CASSAQGADTIYF. CDR3 in DNA: TGTGCCAGCAGTGCACAGGGGGCGGACACCATATATTTT.

This clone was counted a single time. The chain recombines TRBV2 with TRBJ2-3; 9 nucleotides align to TRBD2. Per the germline V gene, CDR1 is SNHLY and CDR2 is FYNNEI. V lost 7 bases, J lost 7 bases, and 12 bases stayed unmatched. This CDR3 region has 15 residues. In DNA, the CDR3 is TGTGCCAGCACTGACTCGGCGGGGGGGGTGTATACGCAGTATTTT. It yields the protein CASTDSAGGVYTQYF. Full variable domain (remainder filled in from reference TRBV2 and TRBJ2-3): EPEVTQTPSHQVTQMGQEVILRCVPISNHLYFYWYRQILGQKVEFLVSFYNNEISEKSEIFDDQFSVERPDGSNFTLKIRSTKLEDSAMYFCASTDSAGGVYTQYFGPGTRLTVL.

In this sample, this clone turned up a few times. V usage is TRBV5-1 and J usage is TRBJ1-2; 7 nucleotides align to TRBD1. V shed 0 bases and J 3 bases; nucleotides not matched to a gene: 2. Per the germline V gene, CDR1 is SGHRS and CDR2 is YFSETQ. The CDR3 length is 14 residues. The CDR3 loop reads CASSLEGADYGYTF. The CDR3 DNA reads TGCGCCAGCAGCTTGGAGGGGGCGGACTATGGCTACACCTTC.

The J gene is TRBJ1-6, the V gene TRBV7-2; TRBD1 might be the D (5 bases). Trimming stripped 5 bases from V and 13 bases from J, with 15 bases between. This CDR3 is 13 amino acids long. From germline, CDR1 is SGHTA and CDR2 FQGNSA. The CDR3 sequence is CASSTLSGTPLHF. CDR3 nucleotides: TGTGCCAGCAGCACGCTTTCCGGGACCCCCCTCCACTTT.

The genes are TRBV27 and TRBJ1-6; a possible D gene is TRBD1 (5 bases). V lost 5 bases and J 9 bases, leaving 14 bases between the germline ends. The V gene's germline CDR1 is MNHEY and CDR2 SMNVEV (reference sequence). The CDR3 is made up of 14 amino acids. The CDR3 DNA sequence: TGTGCCAGCAGTGCCTCCTCCGGGGGTTCACCCCTCCACTTT. Its protein product is CASSASSGGSPLHF.

This clone occurred a few times. The chain recombines TRBV11-1 with TRBJ1-1; D call uncertain. CDR1 SGHAT and CDR2 FQDESV come from the germline V gene (reference sequence). The germline V and J ends were trimmed by 5 bases and 1 base, with 11 bases remaining between them. The CDR3 consists of 14 residues. CDR3 region: CASSTNRGNTEAFF. The CDR3 DNA is TGTGCCAGCAGCACCAACCGGGGGAACACTGAAGCTTTCTTT.

The chain has TRBV19 and TRBJ1-1; 8 nucleotides align to TRBD1. The ends lost 7 bases at V and 1 base at J; junction bases unmatched: 8. The germline V gene has CDR1 LNHDA and CDR2 SQIVND (reference sequence). The CDR3 contains 15 residues. The CDR3, as DNA: TGTGCCAGTAAGCCGGGACAGGCGGGGAACACTGAAGCTTTCTTT. Translated: CASKPGQAGNTEAFF.

This clone was observed a handful of times. The chain joins TRBV27 to TRBJ2-5; D gene unclear. The CDR3 has 13 amino acids. Trimming removed 8 bases at V and 1 base at J, with 11 bases between. Germline CDR1 MNHEY, CDR2 SMNVEV (reference sequence). CDR3 in DNA: TGTGCCAGCCCTCCCTCCCTCCAAGAGACCCAGTACTTC. Protein: CASPPSLQETQYF.

The genes are TRBV7-2 and TRBJ2-1; 8 positions match TRBD2. The V gene end was trimmed by 2 bases and the J gene end by 3 bases; junction bases not matched to a gene: 3. Germline V gene lookup returns CDR1 SGHTA and CDR2 FQGNSA. This CDR3 has 15 residues. Here the CDR3 reads CASSLSGGLYNEQFF. In DNA, the CDR3 is TGTGCCAGCAGCTTAAGCGGGGGCCTCTACAATGAGCAGTTCTTC.

The count of this clone is one. This sequence joins TRBV6-5 and TRBJ2-6; possible D gene TRBD1, 6 bases. The CDR3 is made up of 14 amino acids. Germline CDR1 MNHEY, CDR2 SVGAGI. V lost 7 bases and J 4 bases, leaving 11 bases between the germline ends. The CDR3 bases are TGTGCCAGCACCCAGGGGTCCGGGGCCAACGTCCTGACTTTC. Amino acid sequence: CASTQGSGANVLTF.

This chain uses TRBV27 with TRBJ2-4; TRBD1 is a possible D gene (6 bases). The germline V gene has CDR1 MNHEY and CDR2 SMNVEV (reference sequence). V gave up 5 bases and J gave up 0 bases, with 20 bases separating them. The CDR3 loop spans 18 amino acids. The CDR3 sequence: CASSPQGTSALAKNIQYF. The CDR3 region has the DNA TGTGCCAGCAGTCCTCAGGGGACCAGCGCCCTAGCCAAAAACATTCAGTACTTC.

This sequence joins TRBV6-5 and TRBJ1-4; D not certain. The germline gives CDR1 MNHEY, CDR2 SVGAGI. Trimming removed 6 bases at V and 8 bases at J, with 7 bases between. The CDR3 loop spans 11 amino acids. The CDR3 loop is CASREREKLFF. The DNA of the CDR3 is TGTGCCAGCAGGGAGAGGGAAAAACTGTTTTTT.

This clone was detected a few times. This chain joins TRBV2 and TRBJ2-7, with 7 bases fitting TRBD2. From germline, CDR1 is SNHLY and CDR2 FYNNEI. Germline trimming cut 7 bases from V and 5 bases from J; bases unmatched to any gene: 5. The CDR3 has 12 residues. The CDR3 loop reads CASNAGAHEQYF. In DNA, the CDR3 is TGTGCCAGCAACGCGGGAGCACACGAGCAGTACTTC.

The gene calls are TRBV5-1 and TRBJ2-2, with D possibly TRBD1 on 5 matching bases. CDR1 and CDR2 (germline): SGHRS, YFSETQ. V was cut by 4 bases and J by 3 bases, with 13 bases left in between. The CDR3 is 15 residues long. CDR3 nucleotides: TGCGCCAGCAGCAGAAACGGACAAGACACCGGGGAGCTGTTTTTT. This sequence encodes CASSRNGQDTGELFF.

The chain's CDR3 is CASGLVGWARDNYGYTF. CDR3 coding DNA: TGTGCTAGTGGTTTGGTAGGATGGGCCCGAGATAACTATGGCTACACCTTC. The V call is TRBV12-5, the J call TRBJ1-2, with D unresolved. The germline V gene has CDR1 LGHNT and CDR2 FRNRAP. This CDR3 spans 17 amino acids. V dropped 0 bases and J dropped 1 base, with 15 bases sitting between them.

The chain is built from TRBV7-9 and TRBJ2-7, with D perhaps matching TRBD1 (5 bases). There are 17 residues in the CDR3. V was clipped by 4 bases and J by 1 base, with 20 bases between them. Per the germline V gene, CDR1 is SEHNR and CDR2 is FQNEAQ (reference sequence). The CDR3 here is CASSSPPGQTSSYEQYF. The CDR3 DNA sequence: TGTGCCAGCAGCTCCCCCCCTGGACAAACCTCATCCTACGAGCAGTACTTC.

The chain couples TRBV19 to TRBJ2-5; D gene unclear. With 1 base removed from V and 1 base from J, the gap between germline ends came to 10 bases. From germline, CDR1 is LNHDA and CDR2 SQIVND (reference sequence). CDR3 length: 15 residues. The CDR3 spells CASSIVGSLQETQYF. The CDR3 DNA sequence: TGTGCCAGTAGTATAGTCGGTAGCCTCCAAGAGACCCAGTACTTC.

This clone was found a few times. The chain has TRBV7-2 and TRBJ1-3, with D unclear. This CDR3 is 14 amino acids long. The germline V gene has CDR1 SGHTA and CDR2 FQGNSA. V lost 1 base and J 2 bases, leaving 6 bases between the germline ends. The CDR3 is CASSLGATGNTIYF. In nucleotides, the CDR3 is TGTGCCAGCAGCTTAGGGGCTACTGGAAACACCATATATTTT.

This clone was seen a few times. The chain links TRBV9 to TRBJ2-1, with 10 bases fitting TRBD2. The CDR3 consists of 14 residues. Trimming cost V 3 bases and J 4 bases; bases outside gene matches: 1. The germline V gene encodes CDR1 SGDLS and CDR2 YYNGEE. The CDR3 sequence is CASSGTSGYNEQFF. In DNA, the CDR3 is TGTGCCAGCAGCGGGACTAGCGGATACAATGAGCAGTTCTTC.

The chain uses TRBV6-1 and TRBJ2-7; maybe TRBD1 (10 bases). The CDR3 spans 16 residues. The germline V gene encodes CDR1 MNHNS and CDR2 SASEGT. Trimming stripped 4 bases from V and 2 bases from J, with 18 bases between. The CDR3: CASSVSSGTGAYEQYF. The CDR3 nucleotides read TGTGCCAGCAGTGTCTCTAGCGGGACAGGGGCCTACGAGCAGTACTTC.

This clone has just a few counts. V usage is TRBV7-9 and J usage is TRBJ1-2; D not resolved. V lost 3 bases and J lost 7, with 6 bases in between. There are 11 residues in the CDR3. Germline CDR1 and CDR2: SEHNR and FQNEAQ (reference sequence). The CDR3 DNA sequence: TGTGCCAGCAGCTTCTCTCGTGGCTACACCTTC. Its translation is CASSFSRGYTF.

Only a few counts were recorded for this clone. The rearrangement uses TRBV7-9 and TRBJ1-1, with a possible D match to TRBD1 (5 bases). Germline CDR1 reads SEHNR; CDR2 reads FQNEAQ (reference sequence). The CDR3 length is 13 residues. V was cut by 1 base and J by 4 bases, with 7 bases left in between. The CDR3 bases are TGTGCCAGCAGCTTAGGGGGACCCACTGAAGCTTTCTTT. This gives the protein CASSLGGPTEAFF.

The V gene is TRBV27, the J gene TRBJ2-1; TRBD2 matches at 9 bases. Germline V lookup: CDR1 MNHEY, CDR2 SMNVEV (reference sequence). This CDR3 has 14 amino acids. Trimming took 8 bases from V and 7 from J; bases not matched to a gene: 9. CDR3 in DNA: TGTGCCAGCGGCCGCGGGGGGGATTGGAATGAGCAGTTCTTC. Translation gives CASGRGGDWNEQFF.

The V and J genes are TRBV5-1 and TRBJ1-1, with D possibly being TRBD1 (5 bases). The V end was cut by 0 bases, the J end by 1 base, with 10 bases between. The germline V gene has CDR1 SGHRS and CDR2 YFSETQ. The CDR3 totals 15 residues. The CDR3 nucleotides are TGCGCCAGCAGCTTGGATGTAGGGGCGAACACTGAAGCTTTCTTT. Protein sequence: CASSLDVGANTEAFF.

This chain links TRBV6-2 or TRBV6-3 with TRBJ2-7, with D perhaps TRBD1 (6 bases). The V end lost 0 bases, the J end lost 2 bases, and 20 bases lay between the germline ends. Germline CDR1 and CDR2: MNHEY and SVGEGT. The CDR3 extends over 18 amino acids. CDR3 in amino acids: CASSYSRGILSPTYEQYF. The CDR3 bases are TGTGCCAGCAGTTACTCGAGGGGGATTCTCTCCCCCACCTACGAGCAGTACTTC.

This chain uses TRBV7-9 with TRBJ1-6, with TRBD1 matching over 7 bases. V was pared by 4 bases and J by 3 bases, with 6 bases of the junction left unmatched. The CDR3 totals 16 residues. Germline V gene data show CDR1 as SEHNR and CDR2 as FQNEAQ (reference sequence). The CDR3 DNA reads TGTGCCAGCAGCTCCAGGGCAGGGGGCTATAATTCACCCCTCCACTTT. Translating gives CASSSRAGGYNSPLHF. Full variable domain (missing parts from reference TRBV7-9 and TRBJ1-6): DTGVSQNPRHKITKRGQNVTFRCDPISEHNRLYWYRQTLGQGPEFLTYFQNEAQLEKSRLLSDRFSAERPKGSFSTLEIQRTEQGDSAMYLCASSSRAGGYNSPLHFGNGTRLTVT.

Only a few counts were recorded for this clone. This sequence joins TRBV27 and TRBJ1-5, with 11 bases matching TRBD1. The CDR3 covers 15 residues. The ends lost 1 base at V and 5 bases at J; junction bases unmatched: 1. Germline assignment: CDR1 MNHEY and CDR2 SMNVEV (reference sequence). The CDR3 reads CASSLWGQGDQPQHF. CDR3 nucleotide sequence: TGTGCCAGCAGTTTATGGGGACAGGGGGATCAGCCCCAGCATTTT.